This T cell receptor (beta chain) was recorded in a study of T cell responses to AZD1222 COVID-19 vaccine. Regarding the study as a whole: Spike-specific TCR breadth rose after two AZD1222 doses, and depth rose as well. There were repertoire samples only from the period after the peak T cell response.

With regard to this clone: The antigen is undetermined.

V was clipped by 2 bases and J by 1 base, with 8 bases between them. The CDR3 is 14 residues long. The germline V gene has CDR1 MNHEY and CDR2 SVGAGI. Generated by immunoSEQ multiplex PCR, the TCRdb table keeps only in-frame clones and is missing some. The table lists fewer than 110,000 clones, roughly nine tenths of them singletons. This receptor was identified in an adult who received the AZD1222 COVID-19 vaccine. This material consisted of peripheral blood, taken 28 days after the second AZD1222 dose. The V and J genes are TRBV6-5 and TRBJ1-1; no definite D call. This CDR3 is CASSYGPSNTEAFF. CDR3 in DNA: TGTGCCAGCAGTTACGGACCTTCGAACACTGAAGCTTTCTTT.